This TCR beta chain came from a study of vaccination effects on CD4 cells after COVID-19. Study-level findings and limits: The study, lacking early post-infection timepoints, had few convalescent patients. Marked clonal contraction of infection- and vaccine-induced clones was seen late after vaccination.

As for this clone: The antigen is undetermined.

Sequencing was performed with immunoSEQ multiplex PCR; in TCRdb, only in-frame clones are kept and a portion is missing. The data contain 68,000 or so clones, 75% to 90% of them singletons. CDR1 is MGHRA, CDR2 YSYEKL, per germline. This CDR3 is 16 amino acids long. The V gene lost 0 bases and the J gene lost 9 bases, with 15 bases spanning the gap. Pools of viral peptides were used by the ViraFEST assay to expand antigen-specific CD4+ T cells ahead of sequencing. Cells that had been cultured for roughly ten days were the source of isolated CD4+ T cells. Neither prior SARS-CoV-2 infection nor positive nucleocapsid antibodies were present in the vaccine recipients. Peptides at about 10 ug/ml and IL-2 at approximately 9.1 IU/ml were added to a few million PBMC per well. At days 3 and 7, half of the medium was exchanged for IL-2 medium.

The chain is built from TRBV4-1 and TRBJ1-6; D is unclear. This clonotype originated in a human donor who received a COVID-19 vaccine. Sequencing was performed on CD4+ T cells from PBMCs cultured with SARS-CoV-2 spike peptides, taken before COVID-19 vaccination. The DNA for the CDR3 is TGCGCCAGCAGCCAAGATGTAAGGTTCTTAGGTTCACCCCTCCACTTT. Amino acids: CASSQDVRFLGSPLHF.